A selection of T cell receptor beta chains follows, all from one sample in a study of shared clonotypes between healthy human individuals. Only in-frame clones appear in the TCRdb table, and some are missing; sequencing was by immunoSEQ multiplex PCR. Here the sample spans more than 500,000 clones, roughly 95% being singletons. Sequenced material: naive CD4+ T cells sorted from blood. These receptors originate from a woman aged 30 to 39 in good health. The CDR3 runs from the conserved cysteine through the conserved F or W. Each record gives: clone size, D gene, V gene, J gene, CDR3 protein, CDR3 DNA. The D gene is left open where the match is weak. Part of the rows lack a size; the others show once, few, many or a class for expanded clones.

size: .
D: TRBD1
V: TRBV28
J: TRBJ2-7
CDR3: CASTSSFWTGGSYF
DNA: TGTGCCAGCACCTCCTCCTTCTGGACAGGGGGCTCATACTTC

size: .
D: .
V: TRBV29-1
J: TRBJ2-7
CDR3: CSVAKGTYEQYF
DNA: TGCAGCGTTGCCAAAGGGACGTACGAGCAGTACTTC

size: .
D: TRBD2
V: TRBV5-1
J: TRBJ2-3
CDR3: CASKPSGRTSTDTQYF
DNA: TGCGCCAGCAAACCTAGCGGAAGGACTAGCACAGATACGCAGTATTTT

size: .
D: .
V: TRBV5-1
J: TRBJ2-3
CDR3: CASGLSTDTQYF
DNA: TGCGCCAGCGGACTTAGCACAGATACGCAGTATTTT

size: .
D: TRBD2
V: TRBV5-1
J: TRBJ2-2
CDR3: CASSFFVPTSGVSGELFF
DNA: TGCGCCAGCAGCTTCTTTGTCCCGACTAGCGGTGTGTCCGGGGAGCTGTTTTTT

size: .
D: TRBD1
V: TRBV11-3
J: TRBJ2-2
CDR3: CASSPDRVRDTGELFF
DNA: TGTGCCAGCAGCCCCGACAGGGTGCGGGACACCGGGGAGCTGTTTTTT

size: .
D: .
V: TRBV7-2
J: TRBJ2-3
CDR3: CASSLSSSLRTDTQYF
DNA: TGTGCCAGCAGCTTAAGCTCTAGCTTGAGGACAGATACGCAGTATTTT

size: .
D: .
V: TRBV11-3
J: TRBJ2-7
CDR3: CASSKGPREQYF
DNA: TGTGCCAGCAGCAAGGGACCCCGGGAGCAGTACTTC

size: .
D: TRBD2
V: TRBV7-9
J: TRBJ2-5
CDR3: CASSPGGGGYSFGQETQYF
DNA: TGTGCCAGCAGCCCCGGGGGCGGGGGGTACAGTTTCGGACAAGAGACCCAGTACTTC

size: .
D: TRBD1
V: TRBV5-1
J: TRBJ1-3
CDR3: CASSDPRGPGNTIYF
DNA: TGCGCCAGCAGCGACCCGAGGGGGCCTGGAAACACCATATATTTT

size: once
D: .
V: TRBV18
J: TRBJ2-7
CDR3: CASSPLGDEQYF
DNA: TGTGCCAGCTCACCACTAGGGGACGAGCAGTACTTC